What follows are 2 T cell receptor beta chains derived from one specimen sequenced in a study of T-cell reconstitution after alpha-beta-depleted transplantation in children. The TCRbeta library was prepared with unique molecular identifiers. TCRdb ran MiXCR on the PCR reads and lists one entry per CDR3 protein. The sample yields 130,000 or so distinct CDR3 sequences, about 9.6% seen once. Sequencing used PBMCs, mostly from graft donor cells, obtained 180 days after TCRalphabeta/CD19-depleted stem cell transplant. Source of these receptors: a girl younger than two who had a stem cell transplant for combined immunodeficiency, so the T cells may come from the graft donor.

The rearrangement joins TRBV5-1 to TRBJ1-2, with TRBD1 matching over 8 bases. The CDR3 is 12 amino acids. The junction had 2 bases not matched to a gene; V was cut back by 4 bases and J by 6 bases. Germline CDR1 SGHRS, CDR2 YFSETQ. The CDR3 loop is CASSKQGDGYTF. The CDR3 DNA reads as TGCGCCAGCAGCAAACAGGGGGATGGCTACACCTTC.

This clonotype was seen at least ten times. The chain joins TRBV4-3 to TRBJ2-3, with D perhaps TRBD2 (5 bases). The CDR3 contains 15 residues. Germline-derived CDR1 and CDR2 are LGHNA and YSLEER. The V gene lost 0 bases and the J gene lost 5 bases, with 12 bases spanning the gap. CDR3 residues: CASSQESLAGDTQYF. The DNA for the CDR3 is TGCGCCAGCAGCCAAGAGAGTCTGGCGGGAGATACGCAGTATTTT.